This T cell receptor beta chain was recovered during a study of blood T cell repertoires in COVID-19. The wider study: The samples span acute and convalescent COVID-19 from the United States, Italy and Spain.

Generated by immunoSEQ multiplex PCR, the TCRdb table keeps only in-frame clones and is missing some. The sample lists roughly 500,000 clones; roughly nine tenths were seen once. The CDR3 has 15 amino acids. Deletions cut 0 bases from V and 4 bases from J, with 11 bases between. Germline V lookup: CDR1 SGHRS, CDR2 YFSETQ. Input material: PBMCs or T cells enriched from blood (not recorded which). This clonotype originated in a woman aged 55-69 years who had recovered from COVID-19. V and J are TRBV5-1 and TRBJ2-1; unclear D gene. CDR3 nucleotides: TGCGCCAGCAGCTTGGCGGTCAACTCATACAATGAGCAGTTCTTC. Residues: CASSLAVNSYNEQFF.